This T cell receptor beta chain was sequenced in a study of glioma-infiltrating T cells. This clonotype showed up many times. Germline V gives CDR1 LNHDA, CDR2 SQIVND (reference sequence). CDR3 size: 13 residues. The germline V and J ends were trimmed by 3 bases and 4 bases, with 9 bases remaining between them. Amplification of TCR alpha and beta CDR3 regions from RNA used iRepertoire nested multiplex PCR. MiXCR, applied by TCRdb to the multiplex PCR reads, yields one record per CDR3 protein. The table has about 200,000 distinct CDR3 sequences, 25% to 35% seen once; the top ten hold just over 20%. This chain uses TRBV19 with TRBJ1-2; tentative D call: TRBD1 (5 bases). Sequences were obtained from glioma tissue, nonneoplastic brain tissue, or PBMCs (not recorded which). The sequence derives from a human donor with low-grade glioma or glioblastoma, undergoing nonglioma brain surgery, or in good health (not recorded which). The CDR3 protein is CASSIGTRYGYTF. The CDR3 nucleotides read TGTGCCAGTAGTATTGGGACCCGCTATGGCTACACCTTC.